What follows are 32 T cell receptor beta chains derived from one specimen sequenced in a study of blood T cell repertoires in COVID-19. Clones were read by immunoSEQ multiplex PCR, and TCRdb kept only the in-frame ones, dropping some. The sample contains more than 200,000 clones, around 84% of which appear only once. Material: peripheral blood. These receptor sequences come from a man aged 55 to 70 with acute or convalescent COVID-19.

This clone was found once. CDR3 sequence reads: CASITPGTTSGRARNTGELFF. As DNA, the CDR3 is TGTGCCAGCATCACTCCTGGGACTACGAGCGGGAGGGCCCGCAACACCGGGGAGCTGTTTTTT. The rearrangement uses TRBV28 and TRBJ2-2; 10 nucleotides match TRBD2. Germline V gene sequence: CDR1 MDHEN, CDR2 SYDVKM. The CDR3 contains 21 residues. The V gene end was trimmed by 7 bases and the J gene end by 2 bases; junction bases not matched to a gene: 22.

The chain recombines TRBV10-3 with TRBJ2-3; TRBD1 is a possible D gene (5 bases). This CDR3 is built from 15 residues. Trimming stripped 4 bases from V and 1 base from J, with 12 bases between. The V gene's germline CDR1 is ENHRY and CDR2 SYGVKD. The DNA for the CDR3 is TGTGCCATCAGTGGGACAAGGTCGCGCACAGATACGCAGTATTTT. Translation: CAISGTRSRTDTQYF.

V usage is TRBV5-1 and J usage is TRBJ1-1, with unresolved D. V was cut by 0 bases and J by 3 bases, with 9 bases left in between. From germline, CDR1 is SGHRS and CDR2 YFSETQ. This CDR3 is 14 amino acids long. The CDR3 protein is CASSLDREDTEAFF. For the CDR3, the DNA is TGCGCCAGCAGCTTGGATCGGGAGGACACTGAAGCTTTCTTT.

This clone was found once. The CDR3 here is CASSTRNPVGTGQHF. The CDR3 region has the DNA TGTGCCAGCAGCACTCGGAACCCGGTCGGGACAGGGCAGCATTTT. The chain uses TRBV6-2 or TRBV6-3 and TRBJ1-5, with 9 bases aligning to TRBD1. From germline, CDR1 is MNHEY and CDR2 SVGEGT. The CDR3 is 15 amino acids. Trimming at V came to 6 bases and at J to 13 bases, leaving 16 bases not matched to a gene.

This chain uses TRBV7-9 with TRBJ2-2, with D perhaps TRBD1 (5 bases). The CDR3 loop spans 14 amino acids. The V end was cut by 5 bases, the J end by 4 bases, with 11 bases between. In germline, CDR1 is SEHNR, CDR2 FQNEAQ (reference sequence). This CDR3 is CASSQTAITGELFF. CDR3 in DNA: TGTGCCAGCAGCCAGACAGCGATCACCGGGGAGCTGTTTTTT.

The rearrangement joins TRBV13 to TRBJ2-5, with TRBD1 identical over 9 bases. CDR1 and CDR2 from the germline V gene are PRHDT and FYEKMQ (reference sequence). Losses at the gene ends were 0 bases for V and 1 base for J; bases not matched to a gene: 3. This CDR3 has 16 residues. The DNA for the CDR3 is TGTGCCAGCAGCTTAGGGGGGGACAGGGCCCAAGAGACCCAGTACTTC. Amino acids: CASSLGGDRAQETQYF.

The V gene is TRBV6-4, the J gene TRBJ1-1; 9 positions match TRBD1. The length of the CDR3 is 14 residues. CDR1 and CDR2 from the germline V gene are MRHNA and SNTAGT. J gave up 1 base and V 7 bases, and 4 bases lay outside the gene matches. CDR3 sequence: CASKLDRGNTEAFF. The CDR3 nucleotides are TGTGCCAGCAAACTGGACAGGGGGAACACTGAAGCTTTCTTT.

CDR3 loop: CASSKPRFPGANVLTF. The CDR3 region has the DNA TGTGCCAGCAGCAAACCGAGGTTCCCTGGGGCCAACGTCCTGACTTTC. This chain links TRBV28 with TRBJ2-6; D remains ambiguous. The ends were cut back, 6 bases at V and 2 bases at J, with 14 bases in the middle. CDR3 length equals 16 residues. Looked up from germline, CDR1 is MDHEN and CDR2 is SYDVKM.

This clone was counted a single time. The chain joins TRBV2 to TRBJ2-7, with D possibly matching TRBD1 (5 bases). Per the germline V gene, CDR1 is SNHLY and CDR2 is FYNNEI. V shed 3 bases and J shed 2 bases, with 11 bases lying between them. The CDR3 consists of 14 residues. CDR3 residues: CASSEQGGAYEQYF. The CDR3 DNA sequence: TGTGCCAGCAGTGAGCAGGGTGGCGCCTACGAGCAGTACTTC.

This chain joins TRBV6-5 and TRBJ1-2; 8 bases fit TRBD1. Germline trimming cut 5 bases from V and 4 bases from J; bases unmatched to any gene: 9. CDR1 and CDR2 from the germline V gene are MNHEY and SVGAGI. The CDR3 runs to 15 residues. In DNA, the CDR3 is TGTGCCAGCAGTCTTGACGGACAGGGCGGCTATGGCTACACCTTC. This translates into CASSLDGQGGYGYTF.

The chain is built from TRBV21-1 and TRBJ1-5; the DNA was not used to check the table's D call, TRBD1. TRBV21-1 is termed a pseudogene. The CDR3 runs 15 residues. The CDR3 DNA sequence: TGTGCCAGCAGCACTCGGGACAGCCTCTATCAGCCCCAGCATTTT. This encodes CASSTRDSLYQPQHF.

DNA for the CDR3: TGTGCCAGCAGTTACGTGCCAGGGGCCGGGGATACGCAGTATTTT. This encodes CASSYVPGAGDTQYF. The chain joins TRBV6-5 to TRBJ2-3; D might be TRBD1 (6 bases). The V and J ends lost 2 bases and 6 bases respectively, with 15 bases between them. This CDR3 has 15 amino acids. CDR1 MNHEY and CDR2 SVGAGI come from the germline V gene.

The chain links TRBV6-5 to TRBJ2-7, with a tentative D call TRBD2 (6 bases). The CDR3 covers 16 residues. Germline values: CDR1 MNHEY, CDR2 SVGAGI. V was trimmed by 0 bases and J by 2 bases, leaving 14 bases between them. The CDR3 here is CASSYSKSGLTYEQYF. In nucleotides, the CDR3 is TGTGCCAGCAGTTACTCGAAAAGCGGGCTTACCTACGAGCAGTACTTC.

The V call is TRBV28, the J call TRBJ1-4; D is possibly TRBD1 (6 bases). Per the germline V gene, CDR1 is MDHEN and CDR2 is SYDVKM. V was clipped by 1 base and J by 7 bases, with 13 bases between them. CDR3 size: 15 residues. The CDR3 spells CASSLFRGRSEKLFF. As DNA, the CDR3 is TGTGCCAGCAGTTTATTCAGGGGTAGAAGTGAAAAACTGTTTTTT.

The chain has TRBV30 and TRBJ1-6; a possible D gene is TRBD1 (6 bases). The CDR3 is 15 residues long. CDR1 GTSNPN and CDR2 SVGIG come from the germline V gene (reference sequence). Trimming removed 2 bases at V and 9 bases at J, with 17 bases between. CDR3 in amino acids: CAWSLGAKGGSPLHF. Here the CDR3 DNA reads TGTGCCTGGAGTTTGGGGGCTAAAGGTGGTTCACCCCTCCACTTT.

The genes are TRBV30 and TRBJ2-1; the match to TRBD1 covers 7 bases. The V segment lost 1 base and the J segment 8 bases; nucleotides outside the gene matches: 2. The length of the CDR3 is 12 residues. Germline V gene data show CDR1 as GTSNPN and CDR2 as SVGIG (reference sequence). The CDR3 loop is CAWSAGGYEQFF. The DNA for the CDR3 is TGTGCCTGGAGTGCAGGGGGTTATGAGCAGTTCTTC.

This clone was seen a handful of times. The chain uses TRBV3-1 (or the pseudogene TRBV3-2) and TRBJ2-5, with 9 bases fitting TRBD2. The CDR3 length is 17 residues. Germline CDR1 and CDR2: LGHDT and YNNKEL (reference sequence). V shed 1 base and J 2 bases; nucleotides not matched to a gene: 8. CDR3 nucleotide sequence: TGTGCCAGCAGCCAAGTTCTGGCTAGCGGGGAGCAAGAGACCCAGTACTTC. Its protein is CASSQVLASGEQETQYF.

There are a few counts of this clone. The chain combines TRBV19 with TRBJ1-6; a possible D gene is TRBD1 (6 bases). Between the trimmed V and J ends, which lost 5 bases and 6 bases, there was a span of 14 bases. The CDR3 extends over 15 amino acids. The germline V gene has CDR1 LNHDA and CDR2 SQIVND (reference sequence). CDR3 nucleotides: TGTGCCAGTAGTGTCGGACAGCTCCTTAATTCACCCCTCCACTTT. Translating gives CASSVGQLLNSPLHF.

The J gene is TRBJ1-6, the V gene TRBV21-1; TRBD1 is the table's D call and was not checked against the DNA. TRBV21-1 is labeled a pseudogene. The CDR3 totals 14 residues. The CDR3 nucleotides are TGTGCCAGCAGCGAGACAGGGGTCAATTCACCCCTCCACTTT. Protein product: CASSETGVNSPLHF.

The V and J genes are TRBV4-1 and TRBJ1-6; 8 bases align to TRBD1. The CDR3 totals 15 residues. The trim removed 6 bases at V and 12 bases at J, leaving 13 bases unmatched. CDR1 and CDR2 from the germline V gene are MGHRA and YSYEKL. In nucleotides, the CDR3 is TGCGCCAGCAGGCAATTCCCGGGACAGGTCTTACCCCTCCACTTT. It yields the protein CASRQFPGQVLPLHF.

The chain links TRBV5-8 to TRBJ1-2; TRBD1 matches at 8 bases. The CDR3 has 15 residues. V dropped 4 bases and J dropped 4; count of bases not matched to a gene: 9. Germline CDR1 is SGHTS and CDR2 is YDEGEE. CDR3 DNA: TGTGCCAGCAGCCCCAGGACAGGGCAGGCCTATGGCTACACCTTC. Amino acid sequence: CASSPRTGQAYGYTF.

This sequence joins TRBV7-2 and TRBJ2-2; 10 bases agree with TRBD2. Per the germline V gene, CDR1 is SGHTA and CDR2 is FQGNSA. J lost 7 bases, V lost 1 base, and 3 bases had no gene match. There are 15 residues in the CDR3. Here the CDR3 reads CASSLGRTSGGELFF. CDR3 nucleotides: TGTGCCAGCAGCTTAGGAAGGACTAGCGGCGGGGAGCTGTTTTTT.

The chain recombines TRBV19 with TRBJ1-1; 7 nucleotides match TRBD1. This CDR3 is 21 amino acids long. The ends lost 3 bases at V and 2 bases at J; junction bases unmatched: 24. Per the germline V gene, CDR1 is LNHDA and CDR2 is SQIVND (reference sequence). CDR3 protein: CASSISTGAHTGKSTNTEAFF. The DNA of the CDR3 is TGTGCCAGTAGTATTAGCACAGGGGCCCACACGGGTAAGTCCACTAACACTGAAGCTTTCTTT.

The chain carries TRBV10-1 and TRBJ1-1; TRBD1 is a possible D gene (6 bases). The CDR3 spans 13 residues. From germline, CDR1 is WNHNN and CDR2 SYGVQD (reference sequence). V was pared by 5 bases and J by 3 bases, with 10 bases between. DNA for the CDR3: TGCGCCAGCAGTAGGGACACCTACACTGAAGCTTTCTTT. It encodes CASSRDTYTEAFF.

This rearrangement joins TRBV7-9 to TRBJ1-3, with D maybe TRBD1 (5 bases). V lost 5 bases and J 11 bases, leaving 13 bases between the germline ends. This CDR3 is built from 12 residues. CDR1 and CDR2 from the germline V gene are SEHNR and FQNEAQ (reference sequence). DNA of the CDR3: TGTGCCAGCAGCCCCAGACAGTTCGCCATATATTTT. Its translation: CASSPRQFAIYF.

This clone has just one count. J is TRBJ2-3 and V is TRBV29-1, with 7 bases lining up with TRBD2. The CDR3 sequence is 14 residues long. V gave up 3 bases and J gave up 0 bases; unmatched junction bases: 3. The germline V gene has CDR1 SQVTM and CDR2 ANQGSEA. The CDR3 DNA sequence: TGCAGCGTTGATGGCGGGAGTAGCACAGATACGCAGTATTTT. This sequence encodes CSVDGGSSTDTQYF.

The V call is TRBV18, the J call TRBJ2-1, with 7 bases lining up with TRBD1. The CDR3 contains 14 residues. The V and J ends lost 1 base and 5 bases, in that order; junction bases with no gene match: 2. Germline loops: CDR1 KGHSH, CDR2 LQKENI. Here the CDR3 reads CASSPLTGNNEQFF. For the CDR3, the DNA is TGTGCCAGCTCACCACTGACAGGGAACAATGAGCAGTTCTTC.

CDR3 protein: CASSPSGSGANVLTF. CDR3 bases: TGTGCCAGCTCACCGTCGGGGTCTGGGGCCAACGTCCTGACTTTC. J is TRBJ2-6 and V is TRBV18; the D gene is possibly TRBD2 (5 bases). Trimming pared 3 bases from V and 1 base from J, leaving 7 bases between. Germline V gene lookup returns CDR1 KGHSH and CDR2 LQKENI. This CDR3 spans 15 amino acids.

For the CDR3, the DNA is TGCGCCAGCAGCTTCCGACAGGGGAACACTGAAGCTTTCTTT. As protein: CASSFRQGNTEAFF. The chain couples TRBV5-1 to TRBJ1-1; 7 bases are shared with TRBD1. Losses at the gene ends were 2 bases for V and 1 base for J; bases not matched to a gene: 2. Per germline, CDR1 SGHRS and CDR2 YFSETQ. CDR3 length: 14 residues.

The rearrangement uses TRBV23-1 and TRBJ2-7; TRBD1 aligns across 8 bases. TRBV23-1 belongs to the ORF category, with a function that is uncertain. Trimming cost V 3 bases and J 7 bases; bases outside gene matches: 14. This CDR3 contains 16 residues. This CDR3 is CASSHPGDRRVSEQYF. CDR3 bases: TGCGCCAGCAGTCACCCCGGGGACAGGCGTGTGAGTGAGCAGTACTTC.

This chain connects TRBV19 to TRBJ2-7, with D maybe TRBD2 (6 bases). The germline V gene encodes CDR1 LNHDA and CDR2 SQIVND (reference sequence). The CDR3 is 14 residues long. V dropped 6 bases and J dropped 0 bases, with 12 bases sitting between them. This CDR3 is CASSRDSFSYEQYF. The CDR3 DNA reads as TGTGCCAGTAGCAGGGACTCCTTCTCCTACGAGCAGTACTTC.

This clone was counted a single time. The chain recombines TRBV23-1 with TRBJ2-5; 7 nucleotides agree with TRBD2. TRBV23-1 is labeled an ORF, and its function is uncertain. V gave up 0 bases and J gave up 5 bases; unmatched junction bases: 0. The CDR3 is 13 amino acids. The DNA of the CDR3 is TGCGCCAGCAGTCAATCCGGGGGGGAGACCCAGTACTTC. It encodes CASSQSGGETQYF.